The clone carrying this T cell receptor beta chain was recorded once. Its antigen is unidentified. 5'RACE template switching produced TCR cDNA carrying a universal primer site and UMIs. TCRdb analysed the 5' RACE reads with MiXCR anew, one entry per CDR3 protein. This sample yields hundreds of thousands of distinct CDR3 sequences, of which about 7.8% are seen a single time; around 17% belongs to the top ten. This record comes from a study of T cells after yellow fever vaccination. Overall study context: SMART-Seq v4 Ultra Low Input served to prepare low-cell-number fractions. Study-wide results and caveats: Faster peaking, at day 5 versus 15, marked a secondary response that was weaker. In post-booster samples, most primary-vaccination clones reappeared (96% CD4, 70% to 90% CD8).

Germline-derived CDR1 and CDR2 are GTSNPN and SVGIG (reference sequence). Trimming removed 8 bases from V and 0 bases from J, with 12 bases in between. CDR3 length: 13 residues. The TCR comes from a man between 18 and 35 years old who received the YFV17D yellow fever vaccine. The sample here was PBMCs, taken roughly seven weeks after the first yellow fever vaccination. V and J are TRBV30 and TRBJ2-3, with D hard to call. As DNA, the CDR3 is TGTGCCCAGGCACAGAGAAGCACAGATACGCAGTATTTT. This gives the protein CAQAQRSTDTQYF.